The clone carrying this TCR beta chain is medium-sized within its sample. Its antigen remains unidentified. This record belongs to a study of metastatic and nonmetastatic thyroid tumors. For the study at large: It was across blood and tumor or nodule tissue from malignant and benign thyroid patients that repertoires were compared. Overall study findings and caveats: TCR beta diversity was reportedly significantly higher in malignant thyroid tumors than benign nodules, in blood and tumor.

Each patient went into thyroid surgery without having received any treatment. V was cut by 2 bases and J by 2 bases, with 6 bases left in between. The CDR3 covers 13 residues. In germline, CDR1 is MNHEY, CDR2 SVGAGI. Study processing details: Clinicopathological groups differed in CDR3, with these differences serving to build a distant-metastasis classifier for papillary thyroid cancer. Via MiXCR, TCRdb re-called the PCR reads. These V and J calls derive from TCRdb rather than the authors' analysis. The table lists over 15,000 clones, about 30% of them singletons. The chain employs TRBV6-5 and TRBJ2-5; D not resolved. The specimen sequenced was tumor tissue. The source of this sequence is a female donor with papillary thyroid cancer or a benign thyroid nodule (not recorded which). Some clones in this sample may be carry-over from other donors' samples. CDR3: CASSYGRQETQYF. Here the CDR3 DNA reads TGTGCCAGCAGTTACGGACGGCAAGAGACCCAGTACTTC.